The 29 T cell receptor beta chains presented below share a single source sample, sequenced in a study of a mutant IDH1 vaccine in newly diagnosed glioma. The antigens these receptors bind are not known. Produced via immunoSEQ multiplex PCR; TCRdb's table is partial and in-frame only. The sample contains tens of thousands of clones, 80% to 90% of which appear only once. The time point was: week 35, safety follow-up. One vaccine dose held 300 ug of mutant IDH1 20-mer peptide and came with topical imiquimod. The material sequenced was PBMCs, taken from a glioma patient whose treatment included an IDH1 peptide vaccine. The receptors stem from a man aged 25-45 years with glioma.

This clone was observed a few times. The rearrangement links TRBV25-1 to TRBJ1-1; maybe TRBD1 (5 bases). V lost 8 bases to trimming and J lost 10 bases, with 17 bases between them. Germline assignment: CDR1 MGHDK and CDR2 SYGVNS. The CDR3 is 12 amino acids. CDR3 nucleotides: TGTGCCAGCCGCCCAGGGCCCGGTCGAGCTTTCTTT. This codes for CASRPGPGRAFF. The whole variable domain, filled in from reference TRBV25-1 and TRBJ1-1, reads EADIYQTPRYLVIGTGKKITLECSQTMGHDKMYWYQQDPGMELHLIHYSYGVNSTEKGDLSSESTVSRIRTEHFPLTLESARPSHTSQYLCASRPGPGRAFFGQGTRLTVV.

This chain joins TRBV18 and TRBJ1-5; 8 nucleotides align to TRBD1. Losses at the gene ends were 3 bases for V and 7 bases for J; bases not matched to a gene: 2. There are 13 residues in the CDR3. Germline V CDR1 and CDR2: KGHSH, LQKENI. This CDR3 reads CASSPDRDQPQHF. The CDR3 DNA follows: TGTGCCAGCTCACCGGACAGGGACCAGCCCCAGCATTTT.

This clone was counted between two and nine times. The V call is TRBV6-5, the J call TRBJ1-1; D ambiguous. The CDR3 extends over 13 amino acids. Germline V gene lookup returns CDR1 MNHEY and CDR2 SVGAGI. Trimming removed 2 bases from V and 4 bases from J, with 8 bases in between. The CDR3 region is CASSYAKPTEAFF. The CDR3 DNA reads as TGTGCCAGCAGTTACGCGAAGCCCACTGAAGCTTTCTTT.

The V call is TRBV2, the J call TRBJ2-2; possibly TRBD1 for D (7 bases). This CDR3 region has 17 residues. CDR1 and CDR2 from the germline V gene are SNHLY and FYNNEI. V shed 4 bases and J shed 4 bases, with 19 bases lying between them. The CDR3 reads CASSAGGGRRGTGELFF. The CDR3 DNA sequence: TGTGCCAGCAGTGCAGGAGGGGGCCGACGAGGCACCGGGGAGCTGTTTTTT.

This chain joins TRBV5-1 and TRBJ1-2; 8 bases align to TRBD1. Germline V gene lookup returns CDR1 SGHRS and CDR2 YFSETQ. The CDR3 length is 16 residues. V shed 3 bases and J 1 base; nucleotides not matched to a gene: 8. The CDR3 sequence: CASSSTGDRINYGYTF. CDR3 bases: TGCGCCAGCAGCTCGACCGGGGACAGGATTAACTATGGCTACACCTTC.

V is TRBV5-1 and J is TRBJ1-1; the D gene is possibly TRBD1 (5 bases). Looked up from germline, CDR1 is SGHRS and CDR2 is YFSETQ. Trimming stripped 3 bases from V and 1 base from J, with 10 bases between. The CDR3 extends over 14 amino acids. The chain's CDR3 is CASSYGDGNTEAFF. For the CDR3, the DNA is TGCGCCAGCAGCTACGGGGACGGGAACACTGAAGCTTTCTTT.

This chain connects TRBV7-9 to TRBJ1-1, with 9 positions matching TRBD1. CDR3 length equals 15 residues. J lost 1 base, V lost 5 bases, and 5 bases had no gene match. Germline lookup yields CDR1 SEHNR and CDR2 FQNEAQ (reference sequence). CDR3 in amino acids: CASSPGTGRNTEAFF. CDR3 bases: TGTGCCAGCAGCCCAGGGACAGGGAGGAACACTGAAGCTTTCTTT. Full variable domain (outside the CDR3, taken from reference TRBV7-9 and TRBJ1-1): DTGVSQNPRHKITKRGQNVTFRCDPISEHNRLYWYRQTLGQGPEFLTYFQNEAQLEKSRLLSDRFSAERPKGSFSTLEIQRTEQGDSAMYLCASSPGTGRNTEAFFGQGTRLTVV.

This chain links TRBV7-6 with TRBJ2-1; D gene ambiguous. Per the germline V gene, CDR1 is SGHVS and CDR2 is FNYEAQ. V lost 5 bases to trimming and J lost 1 base, with 12 bases between them. This CDR3 has 15 amino acids. CDR3 sequence (DNA): TGTGCCAGCAGCCCCAACAAGGATTCCTACAATGAGCAGTTCTTC. Translation: CASSPNKDSYNEQFF.

The genes are TRBV2 and TRBJ2-7; 7 bases line up with TRBD1. The V gene end was trimmed by 1 base and the J gene end by 3 bases; junction bases not matched to a gene: 3. The germline CDR1 and CDR2 sequences are SNHLY and FYNNEI. This CDR3 has 14 amino acids. The CDR3 nucleotides are TGTGCCAGCAGTGAAGGCCACAGGGGCTACGAGCAGTACTTC. Amino acids: CASSEGHRGYEQYF.

This sequence joins TRBV7-8 and TRBJ2-2; a possible D gene is TRBD2 (6 bases). V was cut by 0 bases and J by 4 bases, with 12 bases left in between. The CDR3 is made up of 16 amino acids. Germline V CDR1 and CDR2: SGHVS, FQNEAQ. This CDR3 reads CASSLAGRGRTGELFF. The DNA for the CDR3 is TGTGCCAGCAGCTTAGCCGGGAGAGGACGCACCGGGGAGCTGTTTTTT.

This rearrangement joins TRBV18 to TRBJ1-4; D remains unclear. Germline assignment: CDR1 KGHSH and CDR2 LQKENI. The CDR3 runs 16 residues. Trimming took off 6 bases at V and 10 bases at J, with 24 bases between the two ends. The CDR3 reads CASSPKARTVEVKLFF. The CDR3 DNA sequence: TGTGCCAGCTCCCCAAAGGCGAGAACAGTGGAGGTAAAACTGTTTTTT.

V gene TRBV5-5 combines with J gene TRBJ2-2; tentative D call: TRBD1 (5 bases). Germline V gene sequence: CDR1 SGHKS, CDR2 YYEKEE (reference sequence). V was shortened by 0 bases and J by 0 bases, with 9 bases between the two germline ends. The CDR3 length is 16 residues. The CDR3 DNA reads as TGTGCCAGCAGCTTGGTCAGGGAATCGAACACCGGGGAGCTGTTTTTT. It translates to CASSLVRESNTGELFF.

The rearrangement joins TRBV5-4 to TRBJ2-6; D gene unclear. This CDR3 has 13 amino acids. Germline V gene sequence: CDR1 SGHNT, CDR2 YYREEE (reference sequence). V was trimmed by 1 base and J by 2 bases, leaving 1 base between them. The CDR3: CASSLPGANVLTF. CDR3 sequence (DNA): TGTGCCAGCAGCTTGCCTGGGGCCAACGTCCTGACTTTC.

The chain recombines TRBV11-2 with TRBJ2-7, with D maybe TRBD1 (5 bases). The germline gives CDR1 SGHAT, CDR2 FQNNGV. The ends were cut back, 3 bases at V and 3 bases at J, with 9 bases in the middle. CDR3 length equals 13 residues. In DNA form, the CDR3 reads TGTGCCAGCAGCTTTACCAGGGACTACGAGCAGTACTTC. Encoded protein: CASSFTRDYEQYF.

The DNA for the CDR3 is TGCGCCAGCAGACAGGGAAGGATGAGCACAGATACGCAGTATTTT. Its protein product is CASRQGRMSTDTQYF. The V gene is TRBV10-1, the J gene TRBJ2-3, with D perhaps matching TRBD1 (6 bases). CDR1 is WNHNN, CDR2 SYGVQD, per germline (reference sequence). With 6 bases removed from V and 0 bases from J, the gap between germline ends came to 13 bases. This CDR3 spans 15 amino acids.

V usage is TRBV7-9 and J usage is TRBJ2-3, with TRBD1 matching over 8 bases. Germline V gives CDR1 SEHNR, CDR2 FQNEAQ (reference sequence). The CDR3 spans 17 residues. Trimming at V came to 5 bases and at J to 9 bases, leaving 19 bases not matched to a gene. Here the CDR3 DNA reads TGTGCCAGCAGCCCAATACAGGGGGTTTCTTTGGTGGGAACGCAGTATTTT. This sequence encodes CASSPIQGVSLVGTQYF.

This chain uses TRBV5-6 with TRBJ2-5, with 10 positions matching TRBD2. V lost 5 bases to trimming and J lost 10 bases; unmatched junction nucleotides: 14. The CDR3 covers 15 residues. Germline V gives CDR1 SGHDT, CDR2 YYEEEE. Here the CDR3 DNA reads TGTGCCAGCAGTATAGCGGGGGGCCCCCGGGGCGACCAGTACTTC. It codes for CASSIAGGPRGDQYF.

This chain joins TRBV5-1 and TRBJ1-6, with D tentatively TRBD1 (5 bases). The V end lost 3 bases, the J end lost 0 bases, and 10 bases lay between the germline ends. This CDR3 has 16 amino acids. Germline CDR1 is SGHRS and CDR2 is YFSETQ. This CDR3 is CASSSGGSSYNSPLHF. The CDR3 nucleotides are TGCGCCAGCAGCTCCGGGGGTAGCTCCTATAATTCACCCCTCCACTTT.

V and J are TRBV15 and TRBJ2-4; 14 nucleotides line up with TRBD2. The CDR3 loop spans 17 amino acids. V dropped 5 bases and J dropped 4; count of bases not matched to a gene: 7. Germline loops: CDR1 LNHNV, CDR2 YYDKDF (reference sequence). CDR3 sequence: CATSLRLAGGRKNIQYF. In DNA, the CDR3 is TGTGCCACCAGCCTCCGACTAGCGGGGGGGAGAAAAAACATTCAGTACTTC. The full variable domain, with the rest looked up from reference TRBV15 and TRBJ2-4, is DAMVIQNPRYQVTQFGKPVTLSCSQTLNHNVMYWYQQKSSQAPKLLFHYYDKDFNNEADTPDNFQSRRPNTSFCFLDIRSPGLGDTAMYLCATSLRLAGGRKNIQYFGAGTRLSVL.

CDR3 coding DNA: TGTGCCAGCAGTTTAGGGAAATGGGACACTGAAGCTTTCTTT. The encoded protein is CASSLGKWDTEAFF. The chain has TRBV28 and TRBJ1-1; no definite D call. The germline V gene has CDR1 MDHEN and CDR2 SYDVKM. The V and J ends lost 2 bases and 3 bases respectively, with 10 bases between them. The CDR3 contains 14 residues.

Only a few counts were recorded for this clone. The V call is TRBV9, the J call TRBJ1-3; no definite D call. The V end lost 6 bases, the J end lost 2 bases, and 21 bases lay between the germline ends. The CDR3 is made up of 17 amino acids. CDR1 and CDR2 (germline): SGDLS, YYNGEE. CDR3 sequence (DNA): TGTGCCAGCACTCGAGGGTGGCAGGCAAAAGCTGGAAACACCATATATTTT. Translating it yields CASTRGWQAKAGNTIYF.

This rearrangement joins TRBV18 to TRBJ1-5; D remains unclear. The CDR3 consists of 13 residues. CDR1 is KGHSH and CDR2 is LQKENI in the germline V gene. Deletions cut 0 bases from V and 7 bases from J, with 7 bases between. The CDR3 loop is CASSPPTRQPQHF. The CDR3 region has the DNA TGTGCCAGCTCACCACCGACAAGGCAGCCCCAGCATTTT.

The rearrangement uses TRBV13 and TRBJ1-4, with a tentative D call TRBD1 (5 bases). Per the germline V gene, CDR1 is PRHDT and CDR2 is FYEKMQ (reference sequence). CDR3 length equals 17 residues. Trimming removed 4 bases from V and 3 bases from J, with 18 bases in between. The CDR3: CASSYRGRGLANEKLFF. The CDR3 coding sequence is TGTGCCAGCAGCTATAGGGGAAGGGGCCTAGCTAATGAAAAACTGTTTTTT. Using reference TRBV13 and TRBJ1-4 for the parts outside the CDR3, the full variable domain is AAGVIQSPRHLIKEKRETATLKCYPIPRHDTVYWYQQGPGQDPQFLISFYEKMQSDKGSIPDRFSAQQFSDYHSELNMSSLELGDSALYFCASSYRGRGLANEKLFFGSGTQLSVL.

The rearrangement links TRBV5-1 to TRBJ1-3, with TRBD1 matching 10 bases. The CDR3 contains 14 residues. Looked up from germline, CDR1 is SGHRS and CDR2 is YFSETQ. Losses at the gene ends were 4 bases for V and 8 bases for J; bases not matched to a gene: 6. CDR3 in DNA: TGCGCCAGCAGCAAAGGACAGGGGGTTGACACCATATATTTT. This sequence encodes CASSKGQGVDTIYF. Looking up the rest from reference TRBV5-1 and TRBJ1-3 gives the full variable domain: KAGVTQTPRYLIKTRGQQVTLSCSPISGHRSVSWYQQTPGQGLQFLFEYFSETQRNKGNFPGRFSGRQFSNSRSEMNVSTLELGDSALYLCASSKGQGVDTIYFGEGSWLTVV.

Remarks on this clone: At one end the junction does not follow the germline gene, possibly because of a read error. Within the sample, other DNA sequences also encode this same CDR3. J is TRBJ1-1 and V is TRBV11-2; D perhaps matches TRBD1 (5 bases). This CDR3 contains 15 residues. Germline lookup yields CDR1 SGHAT and CDR2 FQNNGV. This CDR3 is CASSRTTGMNTEAFF. The CDR3, as DNA: TGTGCCAGCAGCCGAACCACAGGTATGAACACTGAAGCCTTCTTT.

This clone was detected only once. This chain connects TRBV7-9 to TRBJ1-2, with TRBD1 identical over 10 bases. Germline CDR1 and CDR2: SEHNR and FQNEAQ (reference sequence). The CDR3 is made up of 15 amino acids. V was clipped by 4 bases and J by 5 bases; unmatched bases: 7. The CDR3 reads CASSYGQGGSYGYTF. The CDR3 coding sequence is TGTGCCAGCAGCTATGGACAGGGGGGTAGTTATGGCTACACCTTC.

The chain recombines TRBV6-1 with TRBJ2-5; 11 nucleotides line up with TRBD2. Looked up from germline, CDR1 is MNHNS and CDR2 is SASEGT. CDR3 size: 18 residues. V lost 3 bases to trimming and J lost 5 bases; unmatched junction nucleotides: 14. The CDR3 DNA reads as TGTGCCAGCAGTGATTTCTCGGCTAGCGGGGGGCCACGGGAGACCCAGTACTTC. It codes for CASSDFSASGGPRETQYF.

J is TRBJ2-7 and V is TRBV5-6; D is uncertain. This CDR3 is built from 16 residues. V shed 0 bases and J shed 0 bases, with 13 bases lying between them. In germline, CDR1 is SGHDT, CDR2 YYEEEE. The CDR3 is CASSLAPSVSSYEQYF. In nucleotides, the CDR3 is TGTGCCAGCAGCTTGGCCCCCAGTGTGAGCTCCTACGAGCAGTACTTC.

Sample share makes this clone medium-sized. The chain is built from TRBV6-5 and TRBJ1-1; D uncertain. CDR3 length: 15 amino acids. The V end lost 0 bases, the J end lost 2 bases, and 10 bases lay between the germline ends. Germline CDR1 is MNHEY and CDR2 is SVGAGI. The CDR3 loop is CASSYSPPGNTEAFF. DNA for the CDR3: TGTGCCAGCAGTTACTCCCCCCCGGGTAACACTGAAGCTTTCTTT.